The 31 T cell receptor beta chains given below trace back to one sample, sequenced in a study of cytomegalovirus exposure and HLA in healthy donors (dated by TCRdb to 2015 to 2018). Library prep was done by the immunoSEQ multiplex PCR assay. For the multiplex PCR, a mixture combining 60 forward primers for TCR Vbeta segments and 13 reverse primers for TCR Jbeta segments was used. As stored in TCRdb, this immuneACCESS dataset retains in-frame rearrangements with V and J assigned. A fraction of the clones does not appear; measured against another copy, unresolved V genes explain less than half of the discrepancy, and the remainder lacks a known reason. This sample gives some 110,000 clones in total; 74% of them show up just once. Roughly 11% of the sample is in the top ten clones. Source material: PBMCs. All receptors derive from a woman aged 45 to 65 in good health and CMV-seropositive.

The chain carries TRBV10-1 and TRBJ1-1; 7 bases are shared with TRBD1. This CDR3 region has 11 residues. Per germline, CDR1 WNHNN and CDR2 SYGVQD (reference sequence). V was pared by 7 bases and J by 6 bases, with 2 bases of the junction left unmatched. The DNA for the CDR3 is TGCGCCAGCATCCAGGGGGCTGAAGCTTTCTTT. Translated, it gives CASIQGAEAFF.

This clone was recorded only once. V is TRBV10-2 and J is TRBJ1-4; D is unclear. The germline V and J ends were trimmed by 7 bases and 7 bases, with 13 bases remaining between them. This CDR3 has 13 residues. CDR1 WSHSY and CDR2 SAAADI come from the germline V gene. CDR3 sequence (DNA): TGCGCCAGCACTAGGATGGTTCGTGAAAAACTGTTTTTT. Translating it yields CASTRMVREKLFF.

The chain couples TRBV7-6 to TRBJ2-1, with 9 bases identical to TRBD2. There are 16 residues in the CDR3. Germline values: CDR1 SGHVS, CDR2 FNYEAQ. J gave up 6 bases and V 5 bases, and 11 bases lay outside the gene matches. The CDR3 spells CASSTEPGLAANEQFF. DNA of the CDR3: TGTGCCAGCAGCACAGAACCGGGACTAGCCGCCAATGAGCAGTTCTTC.

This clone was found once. The CDR3 region has the DNA TGTGCCAGTAGTATTGCGCAGGGGTGGACTGAAGCTTTCTTT. It yields the protein CASSIAQGWTEAFF. The chain couples TRBV19 to TRBJ1-1; maybe TRBD1 (6 bases). The CDR3 is 14 amino acids. Trimming pared 3 bases from V and 5 bases from J, leaving 13 bases between. Looked up from germline, CDR1 is LNHDA and CDR2 is SQIVND (reference sequence).

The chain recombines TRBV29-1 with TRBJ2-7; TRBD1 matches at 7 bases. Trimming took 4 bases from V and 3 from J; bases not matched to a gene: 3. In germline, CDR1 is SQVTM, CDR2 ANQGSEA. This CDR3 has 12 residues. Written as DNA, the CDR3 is TGCAGCGTTGTGGGGACAGTCTACGAGCAGTACTTC. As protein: CSVVGTVYEQYF.

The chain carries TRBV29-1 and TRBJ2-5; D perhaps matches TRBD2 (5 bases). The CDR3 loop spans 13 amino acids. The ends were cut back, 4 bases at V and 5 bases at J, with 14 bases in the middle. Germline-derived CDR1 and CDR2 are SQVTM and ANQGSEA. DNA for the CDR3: TGCAGCGTTGGGACTCTGGTAGGGGAGACCCAGTACTTC. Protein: CSVGTLVGETQYF.

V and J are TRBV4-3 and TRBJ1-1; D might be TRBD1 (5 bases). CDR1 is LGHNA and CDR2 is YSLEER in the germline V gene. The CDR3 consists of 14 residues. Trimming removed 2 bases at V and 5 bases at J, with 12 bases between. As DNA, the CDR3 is TGCGCCAGCAGCCAATGGGGGGGAATGACTGAAGCTTTCTTT. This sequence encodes CASSQWGGMTEAFF.

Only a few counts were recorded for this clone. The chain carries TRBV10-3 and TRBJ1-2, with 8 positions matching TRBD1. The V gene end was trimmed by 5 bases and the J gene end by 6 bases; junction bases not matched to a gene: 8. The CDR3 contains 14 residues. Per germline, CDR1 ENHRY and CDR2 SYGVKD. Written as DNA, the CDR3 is TGTGCCATCAGTAGGGCAGGGGGCGAGGATGGCTACACCTTC. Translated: CAISRAGGEDGYTF.

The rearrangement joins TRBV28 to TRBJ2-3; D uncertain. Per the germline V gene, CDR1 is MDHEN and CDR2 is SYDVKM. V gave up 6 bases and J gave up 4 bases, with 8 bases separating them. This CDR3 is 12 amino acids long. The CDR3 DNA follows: TGTGCCAGCAGGCAAACGGCAGATACGCAGTATTTT. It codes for CASRQTADTQYF.

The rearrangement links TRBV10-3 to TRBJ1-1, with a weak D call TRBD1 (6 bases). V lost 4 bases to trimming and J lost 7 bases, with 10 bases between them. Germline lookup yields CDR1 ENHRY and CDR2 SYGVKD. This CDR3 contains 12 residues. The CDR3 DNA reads TGTGCCATCAGTGCAGGGGACATTGAAGCTTTCTTT. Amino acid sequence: CAISAGDIEAFF.

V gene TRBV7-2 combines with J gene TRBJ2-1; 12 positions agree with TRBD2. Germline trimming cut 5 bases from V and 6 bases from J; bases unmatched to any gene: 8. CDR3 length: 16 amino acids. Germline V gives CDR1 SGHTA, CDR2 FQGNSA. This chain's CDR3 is CASSVTGLAGSNEQFF. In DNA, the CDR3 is TGTGCCAGCAGCGTAACGGGACTAGCGGGTTCCAATGAGCAGTTCTTC.

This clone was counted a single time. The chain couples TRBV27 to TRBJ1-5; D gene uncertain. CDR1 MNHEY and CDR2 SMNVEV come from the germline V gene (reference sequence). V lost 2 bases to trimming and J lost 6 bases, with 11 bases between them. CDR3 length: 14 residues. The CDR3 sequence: CASSLSRGGQPQHF. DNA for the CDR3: TGTGCCAGCAGTTTAAGCCGGGGTGGTCAGCCCCAGCATTTT.

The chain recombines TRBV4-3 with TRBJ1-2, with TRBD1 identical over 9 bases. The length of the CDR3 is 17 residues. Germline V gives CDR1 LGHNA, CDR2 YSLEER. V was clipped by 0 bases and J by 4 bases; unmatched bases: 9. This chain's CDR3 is CASSQDPQGAASYGYTF. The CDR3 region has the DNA TGCGCCAGCAGCCAAGATCCACAGGGGGCAGCTAGCTATGGCTACACCTTC.

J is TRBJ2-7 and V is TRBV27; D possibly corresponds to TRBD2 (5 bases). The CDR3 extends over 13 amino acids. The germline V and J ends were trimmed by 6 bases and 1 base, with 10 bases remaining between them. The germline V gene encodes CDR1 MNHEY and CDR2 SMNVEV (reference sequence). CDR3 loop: CASRRLISYEQYF. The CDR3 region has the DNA TGTGCCAGCAGACGACTAATATCCTACGAGCAGTACTTC.

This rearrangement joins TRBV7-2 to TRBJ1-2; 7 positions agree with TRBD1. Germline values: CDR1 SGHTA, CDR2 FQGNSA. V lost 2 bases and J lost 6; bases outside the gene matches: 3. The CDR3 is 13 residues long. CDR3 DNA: TGTGCCAGCAGCTTAAACAGGGGAGATGGCTACACCTTC. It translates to CASSLNRGDGYTF.

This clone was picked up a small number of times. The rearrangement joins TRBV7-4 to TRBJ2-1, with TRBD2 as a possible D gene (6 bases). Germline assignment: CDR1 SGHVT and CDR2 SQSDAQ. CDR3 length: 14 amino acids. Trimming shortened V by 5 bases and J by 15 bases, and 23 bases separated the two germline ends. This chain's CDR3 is CASSPPPLGGVGFF. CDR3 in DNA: TGTGCCAGCAGCCCACCCCCACTGGGCGGGGTCGGGTTCTTC.

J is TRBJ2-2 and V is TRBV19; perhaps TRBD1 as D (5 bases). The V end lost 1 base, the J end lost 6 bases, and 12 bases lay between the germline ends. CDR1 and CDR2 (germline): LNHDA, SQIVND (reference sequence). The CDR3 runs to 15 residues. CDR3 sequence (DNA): TGTGCCAGTAGTATAGTAGGGGCGGTTGCCGGGGAGCTGTTTTTT. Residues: CASSIVGAVAGELFF.

This chain's CDR3 is CASSLLLLASYTF. The CDR3 DNA reads TGTGCCAGCAGTTTACTCCTCTTAGCTAGCTACACCTTC. The chain combines TRBV28 with TRBJ1-2; D is undetermined. CDR1 is MDHEN, CDR2 SYDVKM, per germline. V was pared by 2 bases and J by 9 bases, with 13 bases between. The CDR3 runs to 13 residues.

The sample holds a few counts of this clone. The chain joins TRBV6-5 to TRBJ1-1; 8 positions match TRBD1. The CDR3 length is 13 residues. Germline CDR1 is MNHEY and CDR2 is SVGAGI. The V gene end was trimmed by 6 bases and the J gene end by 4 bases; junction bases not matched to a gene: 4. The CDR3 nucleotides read TGTGCCAGCAGACGACAGGGGAGCACTGAAGCTTTCTTT. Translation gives CASRRQGSTEAFF.

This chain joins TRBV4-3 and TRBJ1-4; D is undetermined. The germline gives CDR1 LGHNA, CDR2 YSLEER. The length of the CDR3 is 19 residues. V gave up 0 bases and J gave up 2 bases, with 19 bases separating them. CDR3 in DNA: TGCGCCAGCAGCCAAGATCCCCTTAGTGGGAGTCCGACTAATGAAAAACTGTTTTTT. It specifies CASSQDPLSGSPTNEKLFF.

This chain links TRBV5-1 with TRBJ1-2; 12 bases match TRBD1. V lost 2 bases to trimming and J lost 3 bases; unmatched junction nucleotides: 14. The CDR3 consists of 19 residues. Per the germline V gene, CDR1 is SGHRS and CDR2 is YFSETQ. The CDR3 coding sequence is TGCGCCAGCAGCTTATCCGGGACAGGGGGCATAAGTAAGGACTATGGCTACACCTTC. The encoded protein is CASSLSGTGGISKDYGYTF.

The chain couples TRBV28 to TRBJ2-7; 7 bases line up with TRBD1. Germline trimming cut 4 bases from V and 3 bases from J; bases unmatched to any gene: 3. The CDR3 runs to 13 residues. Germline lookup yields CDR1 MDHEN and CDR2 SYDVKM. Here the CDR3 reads CASSWDRIYEQYF. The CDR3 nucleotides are TGTGCCAGCAGTTGGGACAGAATCTACGAGCAGTACTTC.

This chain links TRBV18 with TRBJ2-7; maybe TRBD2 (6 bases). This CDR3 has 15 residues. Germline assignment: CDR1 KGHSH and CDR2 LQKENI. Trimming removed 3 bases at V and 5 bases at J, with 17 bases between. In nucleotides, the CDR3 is TGTGCCAGCTCACCCGGACGGAGCAGGGAGGACGAGCAGTACTTC. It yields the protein CASSPGRSREDEQYF.

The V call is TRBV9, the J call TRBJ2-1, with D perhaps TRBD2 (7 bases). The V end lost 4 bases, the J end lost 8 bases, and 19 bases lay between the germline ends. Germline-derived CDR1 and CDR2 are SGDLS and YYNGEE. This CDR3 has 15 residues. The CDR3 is CASSRGGGKRDEQFF. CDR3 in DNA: TGTGCCAGCAGCAGGGGGGGAGGAAAGCGTGATGAGCAGTTCTTC.

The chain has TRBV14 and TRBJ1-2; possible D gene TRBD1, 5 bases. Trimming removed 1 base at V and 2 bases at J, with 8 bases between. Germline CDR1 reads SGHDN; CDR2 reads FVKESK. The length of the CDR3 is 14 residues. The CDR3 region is CASSQGAGNYGYTF. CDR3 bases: TGTGCCAGCAGCCAAGGGGCAGGGAACTATGGCTACACCTTC.

The CDR3 loop reads CASSLARVTIQYF. The CDR3 region has the DNA TGCGCCAGCAGCTTGGCACGGGTAACTATACAGTACTTC. The rearrangement uses TRBV5-1 and TRBJ2-7; D is unresolved. The CDR3 loop spans 13 amino acids. The V gene lost 0 bases and the J gene lost 10 bases, with 14 bases spanning the gap. Germline V gives CDR1 SGHRS, CDR2 YFSETQ. The full variable domain, rest sourced from reference TRBV5-1 and TRBJ2-7, is KAGVTQTPRYLIKTRGQQVTLSCSPISGHRSVSWYQQTPGQGLQFLFEYFSETQRNKGNFPGRFSGRQFSNSRSEMNVSTLELGDSALYLCASSLARVTIQYFGPGTRLTVT.

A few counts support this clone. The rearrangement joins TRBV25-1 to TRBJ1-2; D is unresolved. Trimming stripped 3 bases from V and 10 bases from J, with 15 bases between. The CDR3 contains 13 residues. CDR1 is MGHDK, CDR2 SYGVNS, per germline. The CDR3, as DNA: TGTGCCAGCAGTGAGAAGGGTAAAGCGGCCTACACCTTC. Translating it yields CASSEKGKAAYTF.

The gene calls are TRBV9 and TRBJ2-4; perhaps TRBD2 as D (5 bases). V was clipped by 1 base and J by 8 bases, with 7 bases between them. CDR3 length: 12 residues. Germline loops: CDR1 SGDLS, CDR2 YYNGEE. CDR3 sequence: CASSVSGDIQYF. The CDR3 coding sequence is TGTGCCAGCAGCGTATCCGGGGACATTCAGTACTTC.

CDR3: CASSQDNRVGNQPQHF. CDR3 sequence (DNA): TGCGCCAGCAGCCAAGATAACAGGGTGGGCAATCAGCCCCAGCATTTT. V gene TRBV4-1 combines with J gene TRBJ1-5, with D perhaps matching TRBD1 (6 bases). V lost 0 bases and J 2 bases, leaving 11 bases between the germline ends. This CDR3 region has 16 residues. CDR1 is MGHRA and CDR2 is YSYEKL in the germline V gene.

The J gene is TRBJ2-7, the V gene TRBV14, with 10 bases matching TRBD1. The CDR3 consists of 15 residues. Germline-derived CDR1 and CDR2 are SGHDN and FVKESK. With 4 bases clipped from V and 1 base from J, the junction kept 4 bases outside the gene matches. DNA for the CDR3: TGTGCCAGCAGCCCCTGGGGACAGGGGTCCTACGAGCAGTACTTC. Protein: CASSPWGQGSYEQYF. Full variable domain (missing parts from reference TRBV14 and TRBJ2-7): EAGVTQFPSHSVIEKGQTVTLRCDPISGHDNLYWYRRVMGKEIKFLLHFVKESKQDESGMPNNRFLAERTGGTYSTLKVQPAELEDSGVYFCASSPWGQGSYEQYFGPGTRLTVT.

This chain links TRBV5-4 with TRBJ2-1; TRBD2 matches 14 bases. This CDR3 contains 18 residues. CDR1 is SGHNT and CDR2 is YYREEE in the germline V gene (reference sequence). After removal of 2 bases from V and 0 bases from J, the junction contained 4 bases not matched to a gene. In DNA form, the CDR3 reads TGTGCCAGCAGCTTAGGACTAGCGGGAGGCTTCTCCTACAATGAGCAGTTCTTC. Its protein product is CASSLGLAGGFSYNEQFF.